The 19 T cell receptor beta chains below all came from one sample that was sequenced in a study of OX40 agonist ivuxolimab in advanced cancers. The repertoire was sequenced with immunoSEQ multiplex PCR; TCRdb's copy has only in-frame clones and lacks some. The table lists tens of thousands of clones, nearly 90% of them singletons, with about 0.2% in the top ten. The sample consisted of CD4+ or CD8+ T cells sorted from blood, taken in a trial of the OX40 agonist ivuxolimab. These receptors all stem from an adult with an advanced solid tumor such as melanoma, head and neck, liver or kidney cancer.

In its sample, this clone was seen once. In DNA, the CDR3 is TGTGCCAGCAGCCCCTGGGGTGGTGAGCAGTTCTTC. Translation: CASSPWGGEQFF. The chain couples TRBV5-5 to TRBJ2-1, with D uncertain. The germline CDR1 and CDR2 sequences are SGHKS and YYEKEE (reference sequence). V lost 4 bases to trimming and J lost 9 bases, with 11 bases between them. This CDR3 has 12 amino acids.

The gene calls are TRBV5-6 and TRBJ1-2; D ambiguous. The length of the CDR3 is 15 residues. The germline V gene has CDR1 SGHDT and CDR2 YYEEEE. The V and J ends lost 4 bases and 4 bases respectively, with 17 bases between them. The CDR3 DNA sequence: TGTGCCAGCAGCCCCAAGCCGGCTCCTCTCTATGGCTACACCTTC. Its translation: CASSPKPAPLYGYTF.

The chain uses TRBV4-1 and TRBJ2-2; 12 bases line up with TRBD1. The length of the CDR3 is 16 residues. The germline gives CDR1 MGHRA, CDR2 YSYEKL. V lost 5 bases and J lost 7; bases outside the gene matches: 8. The chain's CDR3 is CASSRAGTGGGGELFF. The CDR3 DNA follows: TGCGCCAGCAGCAGGGCCGGGACAGGGGGCGGCGGGGAGCTGTTTTTT.

This clone was picked up a small number of times. A read error may produce the germline difference seen at one junction end. V usage is TRBV10-1 and J usage is TRBJ1-2; no clear D gene. The CDR3 is 12 residues long. Germline lookup yields CDR1 WNHNN and CDR2 SYGVQD (reference sequence). The CDR3: CASGDTYYGYTF. CDR3 DNA: TGCGCCAGCGGTGACACTTACTATGGCTACACCTTC.

This clone was seen just once. The chain joins TRBV27 to TRBJ2-7; D possibly corresponds to TRBD1 (5 bases). The germline V gene has CDR1 MNHEY and CDR2 SMNVEV (reference sequence). The V end was cut by 6 bases, the J end by 2 bases, with 17 bases between. The CDR3 loop spans 15 amino acids. CDR3 nucleotides: TGTGCCAGCAGCCGACCTGGGGCGCTCCCCTACGAGCAGTACTTC. Its protein product is CASSRPGALPYEQYF.

V usage is TRBV28 and J usage is TRBJ1-1; D gene unclear. Trimming took 6 bases from V and 1 from J, leaving 18 bases between them. Germline CDR1 MDHEN, CDR2 SYDVKM. The CDR3 has 16 residues. The CDR3 DNA follows: TGTGCCAGCAGCCTAAAGGGTCGCGTTACGAACACTGAAGCTTTCTTT. Translated: CASSLKGRVTNTEAFF.

The chain couples TRBV29-1 to TRBJ1-3; unclear D gene. The V end lost 0 bases, the J end lost 4 bases, and 7 bases lay between the germline ends. Germline-derived CDR1 and CDR2 are SQVTM and ANQGSEA. There are 13 residues in the CDR3. CDR3 in amino acids: CSVEDFGGNTIYF. The CDR3 DNA reads TGCAGCGTTGAAGATTTCGGGGGAAACACCATATATTTT.

The J gene is TRBJ2-5, the V gene TRBV10-3; D is uncertain. Germline lookup yields CDR1 ENHRY and CDR2 SYGVKD. The germline V and J ends were trimmed by 6 bases and 1 base, with 12 bases remaining between them. The CDR3 consists of 14 residues. In nucleotides, the CDR3 is TGTGCCATCAGCCCCGGTGGCAGCCAAGAGACCCAGTACTTC. Protein product: CAISPGGSQETQYF.

The chain has TRBV18 and TRBJ1-4; D is perhaps TRBD1 (5 bases). This CDR3 has 15 residues. The germline V and J ends were trimmed by 4 bases and 3 bases, with 12 bases remaining between them. CDR1 is KGHSH and CDR2 is LQKENI in the germline V gene. The CDR3 sequence is CASSLTRVANEKLFF. CDR3 sequence (DNA): TGTGCCAGCTCACTCACCAGGGTTGCTAATGAAAAACTGTTTTTT.

The gene calls are TRBV7-6 and TRBJ2-2; D is unclear. CDR1 and CDR2 from the germline V gene are SGHVS and FNYEAQ. Trimming removed 0 bases at V and 7 bases at J, with 6 bases between. CDR3 size: 13 residues. CDR3 amino acids: CASSLAGHGELFF. The DNA of the CDR3 is TGTGCCAGCAGCTTAGCAGGGCACGGGGAGCTGTTTTTT. The whole variable domain, filled in from reference TRBV7-6 and TRBJ2-2, reads GAGVSQSPRYKVTKRGQDVALRCDPISGHVSLYWYRQALGQGPEFLTYFNYEAQQDKSGLPNDRFSAERPEGSISTLTIQRTEQRDSAMYRCASSLAGHGELFFGEGSRLTVL.

This chain joins TRBV18 and TRBJ2-2; tentative D call: TRBD2 (6 bases). Between the trimmed V and J ends, which lost 3 bases and 0 bases, there was a span of 8 bases. From germline, CDR1 is KGHSH and CDR2 LQKENI. The CDR3 totals 15 residues. CDR3 DNA sequence: TGTGCCAGCTCACCGAGACTAGCGAACACCGGGGAGCTGTTTTTT. Encoded protein: CASSPRLANTGELFF.

The V and J genes are TRBV9 and TRBJ1-3; no clear D gene. Per the germline V gene, CDR1 is SGDLS and CDR2 is YYNGEE. V lost 0 bases and J 0 bases, leaving 7 bases between the germline ends. CDR3 size: 15 residues. The CDR3 DNA follows: TGTGCCAGCAGCGTAGAGGCAGTCTCTGGAAACACCATATATTTT. Its protein product is CASSVEAVSGNTIYF.

V usage is TRBV18 and J usage is TRBJ2-5; D gene uncertain. The CDR3 consists of 14 residues. Trimming took 6 bases from V and 5 from J, leaving 16 bases between them. Per germline, CDR1 KGHSH and CDR2 LQKENI. CDR3: CASSTVREGETQYF. CDR3 in DNA: TGTGCCAGCTCCACAGTACGTGAAGGGGAGACCCAGTACTTC.

This chain connects TRBV28 to TRBJ2-7; 7 bases align to TRBD1. Germline-derived CDR1 and CDR2 are MDHEN and SYDVKM. The length of the CDR3 is 12 residues. The CDR3 sequence is CATAGGPYEQYV. CDR3 bases: TGTGCGACGGCAGGGGGTCCCTACGAGCAGTACGTC.

The gene calls are TRBV27 and TRBJ2-7, with TRBD2 identical over 7 bases. Germline V lookup: CDR1 MNHEY, CDR2 SMNVEV (reference sequence). CDR3 length equals 15 residues. J was trimmed by 0 bases and V by 7 bases; bases with no gene match: 9. CDR3 region: CASTPRGGSSYEQYF. In DNA form, the CDR3 reads TGTGCCAGCACCCCAAGGGGCGGGAGCTCCTACGAGCAGTACTTC.

CDR3 nucleotides: TGCGCCAGCAGTGAATACGAGCAGTACGTC. Protein product: CASSEYEQYV. The chain recombines TRBV10-1 with TRBJ2-7; no clear D. The CDR3 consists of 10 residues. Trimming pared 3 bases from V and 4 bases from J, leaving 1 base between. From germline, CDR1 is WNHNN and CDR2 SYGVQD (reference sequence).

This rearrangement joins TRBV5-4 to TRBJ2-3; 10 bases are shared with TRBD2. The CDR3 runs to 16 residues. The germline gives CDR1 SGHNT, CDR2 YYREEE (reference sequence). V dropped 4 bases and J dropped 4; count of bases not matched to a gene: 9. CDR3 amino acids: CASSNVAGGVADTQYF. CDR3 DNA sequence: TGTGCCAGCAGCAATGTAGCGGGGGGAGTAGCAGATACGCAGTATTTT.

The rearrangement uses TRBV19 and TRBJ1-2; D may be TRBD1 (5 bases). The V end was cut by 5 bases, the J end by 5 bases, with 18 bases between. Germline V gene sequence: CDR1 LNHDA, CDR2 SQIVND (reference sequence). The CDR3 runs 15 residues. The CDR3 DNA is TGTGCCAGTAGTGCGGGACCCCCGGACCTTTATGGCTACACCTTC. Its protein product is CASSAGPPDLYGYTF.

This clone was found a few times. The rearrangement links TRBV5-1 to TRBJ2-1, with a weak D call TRBD1 (5 bases). Trimming cost V 1 base and J 2 bases, with 10 bases left between them. Germline CDR1 is SGHRS and CDR2 is YFSETQ. The CDR3 consists of 15 residues. This CDR3 is CASSLRQGAYNEQFF. The CDR3 region has the DNA TGCGCCAGCAGCTTGAGGCAGGGCGCCTACAATGAGCAGTTCTTC. The full variable domain, its missing parts supplied by reference TRBV5-1 and TRBJ2-1, is KAGVTQTPRYLIKTRGQQVTLSCSPISGHRSVSWYQQTPGQGLQFLFEYFSETQRNKGNFPGRFSGRQFSNSRSEMNVSTLELGDSALYLCASSLRQGAYNEQFFGPGTRLTVL.